This is a list of T cell receptor beta chains from one sample in a study of tumor-infiltrating lymphocytes in localized non-small cell lung cancer. Profiled with immunoSEQ multiplex PCR; TCRdb holds only in-frame clones, not every one. The profile shows fewer than 15,000 clones, 80% to 85% of them singletons. The sequenced sample consisted of uninvolved lung tissue not adjacent to the tumor. The receptors shown here come from a human donor with non-small cell lung cancer. Each CDR3 is given with its conserved first and last residue. Clone size appears in some rows only: once, few, many, or a class for an expanded clone.

TRBV6-1 NA CASSEDGGEGAYEQYF
TRBV19 NA CASSDTGMSSGNTIYF
TRBV30 NA CAWDQQGAGEKLFF
TRBV6-1 NA CASSDLYKTSGNTIYF
TRBV28 NA CASSHNLATGANVLTF
TRBV10-3 NA CAISGSPATSNYGYTF
TRBV7-2 NA CASSPGISRNIQYF
TRBV7-9 NA CASTQSGNSGNTIYF
TRBV6-5 large CASSYQQYTGELFF
TRBV6-6 NA CASSYSIQGNSPLHF
TRBV7-2 NA CASNRGTRAQITDTQYF
TRBV19 NA CASSIGSRSYNEQFF
TRBV5-1 NA CASSLGQGSTDTQYF
TRBV29-1 NA CSVGWRGADTQYF
TRBV7-9 NA CASSPRGTGNNSPLHF
TRBV28 once CASRVLSNQPQHF
TRBV10-3 NA CAITTGGSGNTIYF
TRBV19 NA CASSTVLLAGGNEQFF